This T cell receptor beta chain appears in the sequencing data of a study of T cell repertoires in cytomegalovirus infection. Study at large: Recently identified HLA-C-restricted CMV epitopes were used, and well-studied HLA-B-restricted CMV epitopes were used as well.

One entry per CDR3 protein results from TCRdb running MiXCR on the reads. The sample records some 100,000 distinct CDR3 sequences, less than 30% being singletons. General study findings and limits: In two of eight donors, the top clonotype was HLA-C-restricted CMV-specific. There were carriers of CMV plus the relevant HLA, and cumulative public TCR beta family frequency identified them.

This clonotype was seen many times. Its antigen remains unidentified. Sample: CD8+ T cells from cultured PBMCs, taken from culture after CMV antigen stimulation. This TCR derives from a human donor in good health (CMV status not recorded). Some clones in this sample may be carry-over from other donors' samples.

The CDR3 DNA sequence: TGTGCCAGCAGAAGGAAGCAGAACACTGAAGCTTTCTTT. Protein sequence: CASRRKQNTEAFF. This sequence joins TRBV7-8 and TRBJ1-1, with unresolved D. Germline CDR1 is SGHVS and CDR2 is FQNEAQ. CDR3 length: 13 amino acids. Trimming stripped 6 bases from V and 1 base from J, with 9 bases between.